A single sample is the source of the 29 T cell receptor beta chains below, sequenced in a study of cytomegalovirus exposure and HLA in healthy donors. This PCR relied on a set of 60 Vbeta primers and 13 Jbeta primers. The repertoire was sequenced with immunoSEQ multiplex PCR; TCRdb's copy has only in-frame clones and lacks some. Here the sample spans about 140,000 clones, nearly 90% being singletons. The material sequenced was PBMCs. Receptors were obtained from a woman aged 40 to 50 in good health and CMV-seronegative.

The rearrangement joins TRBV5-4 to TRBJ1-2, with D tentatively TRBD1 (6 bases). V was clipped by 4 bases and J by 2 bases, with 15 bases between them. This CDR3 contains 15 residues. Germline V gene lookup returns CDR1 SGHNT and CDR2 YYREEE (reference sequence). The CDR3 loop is CASSLGGAANYGYTF. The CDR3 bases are TGTGCCAGCAGCCTAGGGGGGGCAGCCAACTATGGCTACACCTTC.

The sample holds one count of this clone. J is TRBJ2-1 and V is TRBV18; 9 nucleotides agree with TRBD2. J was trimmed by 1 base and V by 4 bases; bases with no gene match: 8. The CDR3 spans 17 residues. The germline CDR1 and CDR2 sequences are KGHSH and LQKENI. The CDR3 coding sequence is TGTGCCAGCTCACACTCGACTAGCGGAACTTCCTACAATGAGCAGTTCTTC. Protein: CASSHSTSGTSYNEQFF.

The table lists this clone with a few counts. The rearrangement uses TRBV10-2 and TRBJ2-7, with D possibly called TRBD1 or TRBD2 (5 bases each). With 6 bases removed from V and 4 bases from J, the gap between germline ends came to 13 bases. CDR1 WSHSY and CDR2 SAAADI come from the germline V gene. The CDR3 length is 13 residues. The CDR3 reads CASREGSMYEQYF. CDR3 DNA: TGCGCCAGCAGAGAGGGGAGCATGTACGAGCAGTACTTC.

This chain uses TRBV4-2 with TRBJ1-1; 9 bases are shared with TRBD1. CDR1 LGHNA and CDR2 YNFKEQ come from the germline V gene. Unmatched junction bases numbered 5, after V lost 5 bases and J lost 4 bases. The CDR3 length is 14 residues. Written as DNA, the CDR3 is TGTGCCAGCAGCTACGACAGGGGGAGCACTGAAGCTTTCTTT. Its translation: CASSYDRGSTEAFF.

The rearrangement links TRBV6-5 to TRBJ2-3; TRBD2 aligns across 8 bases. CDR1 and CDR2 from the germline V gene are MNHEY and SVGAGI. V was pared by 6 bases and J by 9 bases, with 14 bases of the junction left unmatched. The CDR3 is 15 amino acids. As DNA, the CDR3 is TGTGCCAGCAGCCCCCATACGGGAGGGGGAGGGACGCAGTATTTT. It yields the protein CASSPHTGGGGTQYF.

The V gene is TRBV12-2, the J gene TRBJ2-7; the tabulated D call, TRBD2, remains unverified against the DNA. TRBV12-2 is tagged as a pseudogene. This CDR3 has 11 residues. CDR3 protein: CGEAARGEQYF. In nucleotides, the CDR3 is TGTGGAGAGGCGGCCCGAGGCGAGCAGTACTTC.

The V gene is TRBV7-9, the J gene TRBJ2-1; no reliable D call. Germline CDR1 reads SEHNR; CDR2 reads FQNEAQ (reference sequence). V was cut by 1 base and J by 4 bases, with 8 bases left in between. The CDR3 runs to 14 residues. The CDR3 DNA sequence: TGTGCCAGCAGCTTAGATGGAGTGTACAATGAGCAGTTCTTC. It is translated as CASSLDGVYNEQFF.

This CDR3 reads CASTPSRVLRNEQFF. The CDR3 nucleotides are TGTGCCAGCACCCCCTCCAGGGTTCTCCGCAATGAGCAGTTCTTC. The V call is TRBV27, the J call TRBJ2-1; possibly TRBD1 for D (5 bases). From germline, CDR1 is MNHEY and CDR2 SMNVEV (reference sequence). The CDR3 loop spans 15 amino acids. Trimming removed 7 bases from V and 6 bases from J, with 19 bases in between.

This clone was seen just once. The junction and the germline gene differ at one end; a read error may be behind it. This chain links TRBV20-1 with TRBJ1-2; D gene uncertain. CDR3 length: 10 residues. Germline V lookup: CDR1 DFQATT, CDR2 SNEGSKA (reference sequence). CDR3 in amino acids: CSARAGWLAF. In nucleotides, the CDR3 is TGCAGTGCTAGGGCAGGATGGTTAGCCTTC.

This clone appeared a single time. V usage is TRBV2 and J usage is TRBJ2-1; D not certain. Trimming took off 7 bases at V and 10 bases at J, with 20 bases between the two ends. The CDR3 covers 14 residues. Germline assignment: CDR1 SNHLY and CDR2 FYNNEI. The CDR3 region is CASKRRALQSEQFF. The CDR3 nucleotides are TGTGCCAGCAAGAGGCGAGCCCTCCAGTCGGAGCAGTTCTTC.

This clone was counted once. This chain's CDR3 is CASSQEQRESYEQYF. As DNA, the CDR3 is TGTGCCAGCAGCCAAGAGCAGCGGGAGTCCTACGAGCAGTACTTC. The rearrangement links TRBV4-2 to TRBJ2-7; 8 nucleotides match TRBD2. The CDR3 sequence is 15 residues long. Losses at the gene ends were 0 bases for V and 1 base for J; bases not matched to a gene: 2. Looked up from germline, CDR1 is LGHNA and CDR2 is YNFKEQ.

The CDR3 DNA follows: TGTGCCAGCAGTGAAGCCTTCAGGTCAGATAGCAATCAGCCCCAGCATTTT. Its translation: CASSEAFRSDSNQPQHF. The chain links TRBV6-1 to TRBJ1-5; unclear D gene. The CDR3 runs to 17 residues. V was cut by 0 bases and J by 0 bases, with 12 bases left in between. Germline V gene data show CDR1 as MNHNS and CDR2 as SASEGT.

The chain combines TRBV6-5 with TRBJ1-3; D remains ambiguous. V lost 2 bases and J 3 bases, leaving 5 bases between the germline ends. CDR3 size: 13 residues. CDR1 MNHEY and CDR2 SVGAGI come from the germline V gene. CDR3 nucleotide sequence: TGTGCCAGCAGTTACGTTAGTGGAAACACCATATATTTT. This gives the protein CASSYVSGNTIYF.

The CDR3 nucleotides read TGTGCCAGCAGTCCGACCCTTAGCGGTGAGCAGTTCTTC. This gives the protein CASSPTLSGEQFF. The chain employs TRBV25-1 and TRBJ2-1; D is possibly TRBD2 (6 bases). Germline loops: CDR1 MGHDK, CDR2 SYGVNS. V lost 5 bases, J lost 9 bases, and 14 bases lay in between. The CDR3 loop spans 13 amino acids.

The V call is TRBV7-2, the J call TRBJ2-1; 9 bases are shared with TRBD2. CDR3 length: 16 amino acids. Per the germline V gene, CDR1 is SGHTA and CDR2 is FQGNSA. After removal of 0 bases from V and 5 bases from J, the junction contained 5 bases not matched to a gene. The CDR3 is CASSLARTSVDNEQFF. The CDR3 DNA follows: TGTGCCAGCAGCTTAGCGAGGACTAGCGTAGACAATGAGCAGTTCTTC.

The CDR3 region is CASSYGGFSYEQYF. Here the CDR3 DNA reads TGTGCCAGCAGTTACGGAGGATTTTCCTACGAGCAGTACTTC. The chain links TRBV6-5 to TRBJ2-7; TRBD2 might be the D (5 bases). From germline, CDR1 is MNHEY and CDR2 SVGAGI. V was trimmed by 2 bases and J by 1 base, leaving 9 bases between them. The CDR3 has 14 residues.

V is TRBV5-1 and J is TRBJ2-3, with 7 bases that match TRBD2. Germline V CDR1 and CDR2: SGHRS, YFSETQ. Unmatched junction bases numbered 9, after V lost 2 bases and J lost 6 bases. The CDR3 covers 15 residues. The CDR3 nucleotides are TGCGCCAGCAGCTTCCCACAGGCCGGGAGGGATACGCAGTATTTT. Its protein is CASSFPQAGRDTQYF.

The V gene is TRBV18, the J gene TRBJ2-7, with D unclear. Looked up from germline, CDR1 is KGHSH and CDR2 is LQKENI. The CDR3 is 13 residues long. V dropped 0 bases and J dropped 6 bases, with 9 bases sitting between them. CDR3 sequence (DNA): TGTGCCAGCTCACCACCTCGAGCGAGCGAGCAGTACTTC. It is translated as CASSPPRASEQYF.

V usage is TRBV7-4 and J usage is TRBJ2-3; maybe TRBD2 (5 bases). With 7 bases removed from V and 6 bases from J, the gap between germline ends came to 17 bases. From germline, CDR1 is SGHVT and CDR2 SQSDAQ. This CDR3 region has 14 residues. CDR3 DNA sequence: TGTGCCAGCAACCAATCTAGCTTCATCGATACGCAGTATTTT. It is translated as CASNQSSFIDTQYF.

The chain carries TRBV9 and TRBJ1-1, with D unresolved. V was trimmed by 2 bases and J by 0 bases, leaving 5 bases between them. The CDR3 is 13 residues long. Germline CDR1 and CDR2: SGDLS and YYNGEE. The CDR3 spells CASSVTMNTEAFF. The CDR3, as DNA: TGTGCCAGCAGCGTGACAATGAACACTGAAGCTTTCTTT.

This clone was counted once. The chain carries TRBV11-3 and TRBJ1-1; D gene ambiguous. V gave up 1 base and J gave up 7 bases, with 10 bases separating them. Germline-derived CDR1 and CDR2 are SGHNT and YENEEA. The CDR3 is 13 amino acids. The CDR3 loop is CASSLGAAHEAFF. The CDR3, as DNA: TGTGCCAGCAGCTTAGGAGCCGCCCATGAAGCTTTCTTT.

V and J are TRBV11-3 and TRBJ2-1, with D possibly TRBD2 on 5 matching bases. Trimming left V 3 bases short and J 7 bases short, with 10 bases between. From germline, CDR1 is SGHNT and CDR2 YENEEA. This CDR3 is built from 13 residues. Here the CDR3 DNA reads TGTGCCAGCAGCTTGGAGGCCTTTAATGAGCAGTTCTTC. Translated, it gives CASSLEAFNEQFF.

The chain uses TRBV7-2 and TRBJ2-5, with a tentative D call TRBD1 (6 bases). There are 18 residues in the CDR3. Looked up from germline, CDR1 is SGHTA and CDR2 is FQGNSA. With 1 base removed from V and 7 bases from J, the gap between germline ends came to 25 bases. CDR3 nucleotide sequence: TGTGCCAGCAGCTTAGTGTCAGGGGTAGAGATCTCAAAAGGGACCCAGTACTTC. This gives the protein CASSLVSGVEISKGTQYF.

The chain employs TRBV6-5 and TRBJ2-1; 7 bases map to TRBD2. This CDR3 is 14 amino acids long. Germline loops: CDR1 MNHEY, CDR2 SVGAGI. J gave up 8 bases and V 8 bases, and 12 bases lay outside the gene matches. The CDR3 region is CASSGFGAGDEQFF. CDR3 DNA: TGTGCCAGCTCAGGGTTTGGGGCGGGAGATGAGCAGTTCTTC.

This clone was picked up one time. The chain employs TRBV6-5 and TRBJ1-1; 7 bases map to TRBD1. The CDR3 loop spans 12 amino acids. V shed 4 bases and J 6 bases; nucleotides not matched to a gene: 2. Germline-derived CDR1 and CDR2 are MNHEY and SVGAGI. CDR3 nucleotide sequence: TGTGCCAGCAGTTTCGGGACAGCTGAAGCTTTCTTT. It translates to CASSFGTAEAFF.

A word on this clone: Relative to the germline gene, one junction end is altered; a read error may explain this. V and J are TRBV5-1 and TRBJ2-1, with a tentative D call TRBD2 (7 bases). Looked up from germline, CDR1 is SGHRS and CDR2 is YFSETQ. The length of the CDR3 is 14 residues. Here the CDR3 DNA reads TGCGCCAGCAACTTGGACAGACTAGCCAATGAGCAGTTCTTC. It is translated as CASNLDRLANEQFF.

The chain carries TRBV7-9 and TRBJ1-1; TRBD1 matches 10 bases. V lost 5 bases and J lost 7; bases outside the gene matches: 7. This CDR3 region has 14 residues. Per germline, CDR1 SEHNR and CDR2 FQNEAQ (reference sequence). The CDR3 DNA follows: TGTGCCAGCAGCCTAAGAGGACAGGGGGTTGAAGCTTTCTTT. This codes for CASSLRGQGVEAFF.

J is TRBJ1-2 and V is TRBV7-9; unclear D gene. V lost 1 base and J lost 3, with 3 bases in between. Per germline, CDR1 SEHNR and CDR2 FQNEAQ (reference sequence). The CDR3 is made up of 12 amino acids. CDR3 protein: CASSLVDYGYTF. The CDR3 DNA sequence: TGTGCCAGCAGCTTAGTAGACTATGGCTACACCTTC.

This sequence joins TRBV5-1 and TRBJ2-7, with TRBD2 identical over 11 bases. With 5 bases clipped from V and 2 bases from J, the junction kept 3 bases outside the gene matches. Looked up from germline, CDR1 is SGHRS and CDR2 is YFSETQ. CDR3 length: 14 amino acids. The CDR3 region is CASRRLAGPYEQYF. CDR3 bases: TGCGCCAGCAGGAGACTAGCGGGGCCCTACGAGCAGTACTTC.